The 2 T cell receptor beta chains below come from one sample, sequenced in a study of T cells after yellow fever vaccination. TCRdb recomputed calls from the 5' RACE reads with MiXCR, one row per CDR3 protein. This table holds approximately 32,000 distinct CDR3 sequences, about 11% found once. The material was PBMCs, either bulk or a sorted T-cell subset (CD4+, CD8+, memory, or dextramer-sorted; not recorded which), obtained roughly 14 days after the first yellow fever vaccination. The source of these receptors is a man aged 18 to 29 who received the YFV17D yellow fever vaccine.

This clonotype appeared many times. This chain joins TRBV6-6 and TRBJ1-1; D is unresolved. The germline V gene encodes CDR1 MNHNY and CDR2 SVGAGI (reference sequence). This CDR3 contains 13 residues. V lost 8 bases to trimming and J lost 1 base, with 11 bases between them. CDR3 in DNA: TGTGCCAGCTCTTTACCGGGGAACACTGAAGCTTTCTTT. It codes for CASSLPGNTEAFF.

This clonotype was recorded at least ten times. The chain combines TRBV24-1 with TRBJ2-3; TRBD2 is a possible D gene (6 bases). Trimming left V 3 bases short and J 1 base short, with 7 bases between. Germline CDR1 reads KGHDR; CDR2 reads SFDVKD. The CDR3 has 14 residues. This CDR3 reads CATSDPGGTDTQYF. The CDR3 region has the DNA TGTGCCACCAGTGATCCGGGGGGCACAGATACGCAGTATTTT.